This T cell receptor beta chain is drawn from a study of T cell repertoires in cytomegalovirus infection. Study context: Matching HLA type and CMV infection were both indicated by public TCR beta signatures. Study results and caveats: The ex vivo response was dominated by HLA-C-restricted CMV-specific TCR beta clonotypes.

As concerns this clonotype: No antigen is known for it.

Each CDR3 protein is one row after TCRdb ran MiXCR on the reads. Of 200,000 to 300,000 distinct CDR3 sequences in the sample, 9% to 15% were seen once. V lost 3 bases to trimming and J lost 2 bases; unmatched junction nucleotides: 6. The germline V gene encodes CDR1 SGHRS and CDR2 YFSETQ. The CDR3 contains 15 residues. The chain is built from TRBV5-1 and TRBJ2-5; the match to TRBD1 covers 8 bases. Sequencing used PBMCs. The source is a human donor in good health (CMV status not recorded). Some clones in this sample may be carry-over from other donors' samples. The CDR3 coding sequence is TGCGCCAGCAGCTGGGACGGGACAGGACAAGAGACCCAGTACTTC. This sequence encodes CASSWDGTGQETQYF.